Included here is one TCR beta chain sequence, with context. What it recognizes is unknown. The sample comes from a study of response to subunit inactivated influenza vaccine. The CDR3 extends over 14 amino acids. Germline V gene sequence: CDR1 LGHDT, CDR2 YNNKEL (reference sequence). Between the trimmed V and J ends, which lost 0 bases and 6 bases, there was a span of 8 bases. Study outcomes and limitations: Only a handful of new T cells, the authors suggested, are recruited with each seasonal influenza vaccination.

TCRdb ran MiXCR on the RT-PCR reads and lists one entry per CDR3 protein. Seen here are 490,000 or so distinct CDR3 sequences, approximately 7.6% observed once, and the top ten hold under 15%. The chain joins TRBV3-1 to TRBJ2-2; D possibly corresponds to TRBD1 (5 bases). Specimen: PBMCs from blood, collected around 25 months after vaccination. The sequence derives from a man aged 50-75 years who received an inactivated influenza vaccine. Here the CDR3 DNA reads TGTGCCAGCAGCCAAGAAGGGGCTGCCGGGGAGCTGTTTTTT. Protein: CASSQEGAAGELFF.